This section outlines one T cell receptor beta chain sequence together with its context. Its antigen remains unidentified. No base quality values were provided; no much bigger clone lies one nucleotide off. The entire amount of isolated RNA was reverse transcribed using the High Capacity cDNA Reverse Transcription Kit, so the sequenced TCRB transcripts were expressed ones. Naive, central memory and regulatory T cell samples underwent deep immunoSEQ sequencing, averaging about 3.57 million total reads per sample. Sorted cells were lysed in RLT buffer, and RNA was extracted using DNase-treated RNeasy Micro or Mini kits according to cell number. To prevent cross-contamination, each cell subset was processed individually, whereas patient and healthy donor samples were processed jointly. TCRB sequences were amplified from cDNA with the immunoSEQ multiplex PCR, producing 87-bp fragments spanning the CDR3 region. Sequencing of the amplicons was performed on the Illumina HiSeq platform. The source study handled its data this way. Synthetic template baselines were used to correct PCR bias computationally, reads within Hamming distance 2 were collapsed together, and singletons that could not be merged were discarded. Reads were aligned against IMGT so that V, D and J genes, CDR3 length and insertions or deletions at six rearrangement sites could be assigned. Within each subset, clonotype counts were normalized to sorted cell number, and only after that were true diversity and Gini coefficients computed with the tcR R package. The overlap coefficient, calculated on TCRB nucleotide sequences, was used to quantify repertoire sharing. Out-of-frame TCRB sequences from naive cells were analyzed to stand in for the pre-selection repertoire. In its TCRdb copy, this immuneACCESS table keeps in-frame sequences only and misses some clones. Where compared with another copy, unresolved V genes explain less than half of these, and the others have no known cause. That table furnishes V, J and clone size, whereas the DNA furnished D and trimming. For this sample the table gives hundreds of thousands of clones, of which more than 9.5% were detected only once. Roughly 0.046% of the sample goes to the ten largest clones.

V is clipped by 2 bases and J by 0 bases, and the sequence between their germline boundaries is 8 bases long. The germline V gene encodes CDR1 SGHTA and CDR2 FQGNSA. Spanning cysteine to phenylalanine, the CDR3 consists of 16 amino acids. The DNA shown is the 48-base CDR3, in frame from base 1. Each donor gave one peripheral blood draw, averaging approximately 110 mL, which was collected into heparinised tubes. A BD FACSAria II and a panel including CD45RO, CCR7, CD25, CD127, CD95 and CD27 were used to sort naive, central memory, regulatory and stem cell-like memory CD4+ T cells. Purity was above 98% for every sorted population. PBMCs were isolated right away by Lymphoprep density gradient centrifugation and were stained directly, without culture. Samples were stained and sorted in pairs, with one healthy donor and one patient per experiment, so that batch effects were minimized. This entry is derived from a study of beta chain features in type 1 diabetes (dated by TCRdb to 2016 to 2019). Broadly, across the study: Patients and healthy donors did not differ in mean age, gender distribution, total cell number or subset yield. A total of some 100,000,000 sorted cells were examined across all samples, and the number of cells per subset was strongly correlated with RNA yield. The study compared TCRB repertoires of sorted circulating CD4+ T cell subsets between recently diagnosed type 1 diabetes patients and matched healthy donors. Regulatory and stem cell-like memory subsets were obtained from only 8 patients and about eight healthy donors, while naive and central memory subsets were obtained from all 30 or so donors.

Overall study results and their limits: Because cDNA rather than genomic DNA was sequenced, highly expressing activated cells could have been over-represented, although no difference in activation and CD3 levels was found between groups. Type 1 diabetes patients showed a moderate but significant shortening of TCRB CDR3 length in all four CD4+ subsets. Patients with type 1 diabetes made fewer insertions and deleted more nucleotides at VDJ recombination sites, implying thymic rearrangement abnormalities. Naive, central memory and regulatory TCRB repertoires appeared more similar among patients than among healthy donors. Only small numbers of individuals were included in the HLA sub-analyses, which left unresolved whether HLA type had any influence on TCRB rearrangement. Shorter templates might be favored by PCR, yet because patient and control samples were amplified and corrected together, any such skew would affect both groups equally.

The origin of this receptor is a woman under 30 in good health. The chain is encoded by TRBV7-2 joined to TRBJ1-6; the D gene is perhaps TRBD1, from 5 matching bases. The specimen was naive CD4+ T cells from blood. The sample's cell subset or site label is to be understood as: true naive CD4+ T cells. The nucleotide sequence reads as follows: TGTGCCAGCAGCTTAAGGGGTAGCTCCTATAATTCACCCCTCCACTTT. This encodes CASSLRGSSYNSPLHF.